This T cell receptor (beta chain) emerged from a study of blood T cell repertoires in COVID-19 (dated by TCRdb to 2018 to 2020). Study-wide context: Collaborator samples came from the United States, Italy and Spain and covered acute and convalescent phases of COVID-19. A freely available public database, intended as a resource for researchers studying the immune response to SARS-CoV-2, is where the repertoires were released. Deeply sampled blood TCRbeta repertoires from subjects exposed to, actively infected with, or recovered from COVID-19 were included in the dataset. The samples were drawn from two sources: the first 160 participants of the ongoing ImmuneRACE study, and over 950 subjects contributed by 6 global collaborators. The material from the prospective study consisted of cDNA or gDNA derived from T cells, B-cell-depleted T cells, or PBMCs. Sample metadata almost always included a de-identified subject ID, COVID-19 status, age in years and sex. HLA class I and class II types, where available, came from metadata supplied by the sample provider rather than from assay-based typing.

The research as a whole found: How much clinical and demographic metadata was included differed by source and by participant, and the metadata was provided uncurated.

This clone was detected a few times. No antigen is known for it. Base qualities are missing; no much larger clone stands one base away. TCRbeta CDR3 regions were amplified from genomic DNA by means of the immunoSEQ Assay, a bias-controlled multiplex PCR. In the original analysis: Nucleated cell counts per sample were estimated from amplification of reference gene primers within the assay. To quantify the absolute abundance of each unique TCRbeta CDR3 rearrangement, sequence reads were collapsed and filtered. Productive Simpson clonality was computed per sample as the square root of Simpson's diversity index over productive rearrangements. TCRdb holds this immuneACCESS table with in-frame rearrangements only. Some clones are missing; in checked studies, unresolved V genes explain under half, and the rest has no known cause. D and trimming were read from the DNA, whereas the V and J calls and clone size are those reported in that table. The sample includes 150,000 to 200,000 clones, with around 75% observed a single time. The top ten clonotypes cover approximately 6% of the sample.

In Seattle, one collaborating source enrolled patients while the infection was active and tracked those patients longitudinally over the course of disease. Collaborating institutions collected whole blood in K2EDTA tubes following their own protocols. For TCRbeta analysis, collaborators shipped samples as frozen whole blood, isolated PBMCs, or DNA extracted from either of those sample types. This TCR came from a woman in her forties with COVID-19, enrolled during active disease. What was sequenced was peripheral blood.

The CDR3 loop reads CASSSTGGHYEQYF. The sequence in DNA is TGTGCCAGCAGCTCGACAGGGGGCCACTACGAGCAGTACTTC. This sequence uses TRBV11-2 and TRBJ2-7; a stretch of 10 junction bases matches TRBD1. From the cysteine up to the phenylalanine, the CDR3 has a length of 14 residues. Just the 42-base CDR3 DNA is kept, in frame starting at base 1. At the junction V is shortened by 4 bases and J by 3 bases; bases outside the gene matches: 3. CDR1 and CDR2 were assigned from the germline V gene as SGHAT and FQNNGV.